This T cell receptor (beta chain) was recovered during a study of neurological immune-mediated disorders. Study findings and constraints: No CDR3 amino acid sequences recurred among expanded clones across subjects, suggesting private repertoires in all groups.

On this clonotype itself: Its antigen is not known. At one end, the junction sequence differs from germline, possibly due to a read error.

The CDR3 spans 13 residues. Germline V gene data show CDR1 as SGHRS and CDR2 as YFSETQ. A 10-nucleotide random UMI tagged transcripts in template-switch 5'RACE cDNA synthesis. Each sequencing run yielded over 160 million TCR-beta sequences from 15-18 subjects. MiXCR, run by TCRdb on the 5' RACE reads, gives a single entry per CDR3 protein. Here the sample spans 50,000 or so distinct CDR3 sequences, around 3.5% being singletons. The TCR comes from a man in his forties with multiple sclerosis. This sequence joins TRBV5-1 and TRBJ1-5; D ambiguous. The sample comprised PBMCs. The CDR3 nucleotides read TGCGCCAGCAGCTTCGGGGAAAATCAGCCCCAGAATTTT. Its protein product is CASSFGENQPQNF.